What follows are 21 T cell receptor beta chains derived from one specimen sequenced in a study of blood T cells in healthy people across ages. PCR was performed a second time for about 7 to 12 cycles using a sample-barcoded 5' primer and a J-beta primer mix. Each CDR3 protein is one row after TCRdb ran MiXCR on the 5' RACE reads. The top ten hold more than 20% of the sample, which has fewer than 2 million distinct CDR3 sequences, 39% seen once. The sequencing sample was made of blood. The origin of the receptors is a human donor in good health.

CDR3 loop: CASSREPGLPNSPLHF. In DNA form, the CDR3 reads TGTGCCAGCAGCCGGGAACCGGGACTGCCTAATTCACCCCTCCACTTT. The V call is TRBV7-6, the J call TRBJ1-6, with a weak D call TRBD1 (5 bases). The CDR3 extends over 16 amino acids. The V gene's germline CDR1 is SGHVS and CDR2 FNYEAQ. V was clipped by 5 bases and J by 6 bases, with 17 bases between them.

Written as DNA, the CDR3 is TGTGCCAGCAGCGTAGATCCCGACTTGAACACTGAAGCTTTCTTT. This translates into CASSVDPDLNTEAFF. The chain couples TRBV9 to TRBJ1-1; D gene uncertain. Germline loops: CDR1 SGDLS, CDR2 YYNGEE. Trimming shortened V by 0 bases and J by 0 bases, and 9 bases separated the two germline ends. CDR3 size: 15 residues.

This clonotype was counted only a few times. The rearrangement links TRBV25-1 to TRBJ2-5, with TRBD1 as a possible D gene (6 bases). V was cut by 1 base and J by 1 base, with 10 bases left in between. CDR3 length: 15 residues. The germline V gene encodes CDR1 MGHDK and CDR2 SYGVNS. CDR3 in DNA: TGTGCCAGCAGTGAATTCGGACAGACCCAAGAGACCCAGTACTTC. This sequence encodes CASSEFGQTQETQYF.

This chain uses TRBV30 with TRBJ2-1; TRBD2 is a possible D gene (5 bases). The CDR3 is 13 amino acids. Trimming cost V 2 bases and J 4 bases, with 9 bases left between them. Germline values: CDR1 GTSNPN, CDR2 SVGIG (reference sequence). The CDR3 coding sequence is TGTGCCTGGAGTAGCGGAACGTACAATGAGCAGTTCTTC. It specifies CAWSSGTYNEQFF.

The rearrangement uses TRBV5-1 and TRBJ2-1; D gene ambiguous. The V and J ends lost 1 base and 13 bases respectively, with 9 bases between them. CDR1 and CDR2 (germline): SGHRS, YFSETQ. The CDR3 extends over 11 amino acids. The CDR3 reads CASSLTDLQFF. The CDR3 region has the DNA TGCGCCAGCAGCTTGACAGACCTACAGTTCTTC.

This chain joins TRBV20-1 and TRBJ2-5; the match to TRBD2 covers 13 bases. The CDR3 covers 15 residues. V lost 0 bases, J lost 9 bases, and 7 bases stayed unmatched. Germline V gives CDR1 DFQATT, CDR2 SNEGSKA (reference sequence). In DNA, the CDR3 is TGCAGTGCTAGAGAGCCGGGACTAGCGGGGAAGCCCCAGTACTTC. Translation gives CSAREPGLAGKPQYF.

This clonotype was found a few times. The rearrangement joins TRBV19 to TRBJ2-1, with D perhaps TRBD2 (6 bases). The CDR3 runs to 16 residues. Germline V CDR1 and CDR2: LNHDA, SQIVND (reference sequence). V was pared by 1 base and J by 4 bases, with 14 bases between. The DNA of the CDR3 is TGTGCCAGTAGTATAGCCCTAGTGGGGGGATACAATGAGCAGTTCTTC. This codes for CASSIALVGGYNEQFF.

The chain combines TRBV20-1 with TRBJ1-2; the match to TRBD1 covers 9 bases. This CDR3 spans 16 amino acids. CDR1 is DFQATT and CDR2 is SNEGSKA in the germline V gene (reference sequence). Trimming took 0 bases from V and 1 from J; bases not matched to a gene: 6. The CDR3 coding sequence is TGCAGTGCTAGAGATGCAGGACAGGGGTATAACTATGGCTACACCTTC. It translates to CSARDAGQGYNYGYTF.

This rearrangement joins TRBV6-5 to TRBJ2-3, with 7 nucleotides matching TRBD1. The CDR3 extends over 15 amino acids. V lost 0 bases, J lost 5 bases, and 5 bases stayed unmatched. Per the germline V gene, CDR1 is MNHEY and CDR2 is SVGAGI. In DNA, the CDR3 is TGTGCCAGCAGTTACTCTAAGGGGGCGGGAGATACGCAGTATTTT. As protein: CASSYSKGAGDTQYF.

On this clonotype itself: A read error may produce the germline difference seen at one junction end. The V call is TRBV2, the J call TRBJ1-2, with D hard to call. Germline V lookup: CDR1 SNHLY, CDR2 FYNNEI. The CDR3 spans 11 residues. The CDR3 nucleotides read TGTGCCTGCAGTGAAGCGAATGGCTACACCTTC. Amino acids: CACSEANGYTF.

The chain employs TRBV24-1 and TRBJ2-1; possibly TRBD2 for D (6 bases). Germline-derived CDR1 and CDR2 are KGHDR and SFDVKD. The CDR3 length is 15 residues. The V end was cut by 4 bases, the J end by 8 bases, with 17 bases between. CDR3 bases: TGTGCCACCAGTGAACCTCGTTTCGGGGGTTATGAGCAGTTCTTC. It translates to CATSEPRFGGYEQFF.

This clonotype was observed a handful of times. The rearrangement joins TRBV6-2 or TRBV6-3 to TRBJ2-1; D gene ambiguous. V dropped 0 bases and J dropped 0 bases, with 15 bases sitting between them. The germline gives CDR1 MNHEY, CDR2 SVGEGT. The CDR3 has 18 amino acids. The DNA of the CDR3 is TGTGCCAGCAGTTACTCGGTTGGGCAGGCACCCTCCTACAATGAGCAGTTCTTC. It yields the protein CASSYSVGQAPSYNEQFF.

J is TRBJ2-1 and V is TRBV29-1, with TRBD2 matching 12 bases. The CDR3 spans 14 residues. V was pared by 7 bases and J by 8 bases, with 9 bases of the junction left unmatched. Germline V lookup: CDR1 SQVTM, CDR2 ANQGSEA. The CDR3 is CSARRTSGEDEQFF. CDR3 DNA sequence: TGCAGCGCCCGGAGGACTAGCGGGGAAGATGAGCAGTTCTTC.

The genes are TRBV6-1 and TRBJ1-2; possibly TRBD1 for D (5 bases). This CDR3 is built from 13 residues. V lost 2 bases, J lost 8 bases, and 12 bases lay in between. Germline values: CDR1 MNHNS, CDR2 SASEGT. CDR3 residues: CASSEWRQGGYTF. The CDR3 DNA reads TGTGCCAGCAGTGAATGGCGGCAGGGCGGCTACACCTTC.

This chain uses TRBV29-1 with TRBJ2-1, with D maybe TRBD1 (6 bases). The CDR3 has 12 residues. Trimming cost V 4 bases and J 8 bases, with 12 bases left between them. CDR1 and CDR2 (germline): SQVTM, ANQGSEA. The CDR3 loop is CSVGGPFDEQFF. The CDR3, as DNA: TGCAGCGTTGGGGGGCCCTTTGATGAGCAGTTCTTC.

V and J are TRBV20-1 and TRBJ2-1, with TRBD2 matching 10 bases. This CDR3 contains 15 residues. CDR1 DFQATT and CDR2 SNEGSKA come from the germline V gene (reference sequence). The ends lost 6 bases at V and 2 bases at J; junction bases unmatched: 7. In DNA, the CDR3 is TGCAGTGCCCCTGAGCGGGGGGGCGCCTACAATGAGCAGTTCTTC. The encoded protein is CSAPERGGAYNEQFF.

This clonotype showed up just a few times. Sequence at one end of the junction differs from germline and may be a read error. This chain joins TRBV10-3 and TRBJ1-2; no reliable D call. The CDR3 has 13 amino acids. The germline gives CDR1 ENHRY, CDR2 SYGVKD. The CDR3 coding sequence is TGTGCCATCGGTGACCTATTGACCTATGGCTACACCTTC. This sequence encodes CAIGDLLTYGYTF.

This sequence joins TRBV12-3 or TRBV12-4 and TRBJ2-1, with 10 bases matching TRBD2. V dropped 6 bases and J dropped 7; count of bases not matched to a gene: 9. This CDR3 has 15 amino acids. The CDR3 protein is CASRKSGRGVNEQFF. DNA of the CDR3: TGTGCCAGCAGGAAAAGCGGGAGGGGAGTAAATGAGCAGTTCTTC.

This clonotype appeared a few times. V usage is TRBV28 and J usage is TRBJ2-7, with TRBD2 identical over 8 bases. CDR3 length: 13 residues. V was pared by 8 bases and J by 2 bases, with 5 bases of the junction left unmatched. The germline gives CDR1 MDHEN, CDR2 SYDVKM. In nucleotides, the CDR3 is TGTGCCAGCTGTCCGGGGGGGACCTACGAGCAGTACTTC. Amino acids: CASCPGGTYEQYF.

This chain joins TRBV7-9 and TRBJ2-7; D is possibly TRBD1 or TRBD2 (5 bases each). Trimming cost V 3 bases and J 5 bases, with 11 bases left between them. Germline assignment: CDR1 SEHNR and CDR2 FQNEAQ (reference sequence). The CDR3 extends over 13 amino acids. CDR3 residues: CASSFTGPDEQYF. As DNA, the CDR3 is TGTGCCAGCAGCTTTACGGGGCCTGACGAGCAGTACTTC.

This clonotype was seen more than once but under ten times. The chain couples TRBV20-1 to TRBJ1-6; TRBD1 matches 8 bases. The germline V gene has CDR1 DFQATT and CDR2 SNEGSKA (reference sequence). This CDR3 has 15 amino acids. J was trimmed by 7 bases and V by 4 bases; bases with no gene match: 9. DNA of the CDR3: TGCAGTGCTATACGACAGGGGTGGAAGAATTCACCCCTCCACTTT. The encoded protein is CSAIRQGWKNSPLHF.